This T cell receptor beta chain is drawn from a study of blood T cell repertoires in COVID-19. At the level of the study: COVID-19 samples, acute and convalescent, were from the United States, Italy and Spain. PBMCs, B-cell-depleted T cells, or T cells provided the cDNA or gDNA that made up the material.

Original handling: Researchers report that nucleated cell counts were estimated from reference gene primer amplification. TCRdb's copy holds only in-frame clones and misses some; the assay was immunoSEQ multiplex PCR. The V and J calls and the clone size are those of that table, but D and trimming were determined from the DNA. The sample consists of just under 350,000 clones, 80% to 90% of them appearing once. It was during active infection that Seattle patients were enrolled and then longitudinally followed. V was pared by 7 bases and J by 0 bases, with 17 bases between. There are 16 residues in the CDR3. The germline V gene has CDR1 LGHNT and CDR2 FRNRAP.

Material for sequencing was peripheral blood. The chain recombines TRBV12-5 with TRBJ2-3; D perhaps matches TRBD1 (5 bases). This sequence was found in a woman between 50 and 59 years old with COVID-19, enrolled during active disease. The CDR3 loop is CASAPRGGKSTDTQYF. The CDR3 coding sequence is TGTGCTAGTGCTCCTAGGGGCGGAAAAAGCACAGATACGCAGTATTTT.